These 32 T cell receptor beta chains were sequenced from one sample in a study of T cell changes during pregnancy in multiple sclerosis (dated 2019 in TCRdb). Receptor amplification or capture employed the immunoSEQ multiplex PCR assay. The table was pulled from immuneACCESS by TCRdb, which kept in-frame rearrangements only. Such tables lose some clones; where checked, under half of the loss comes from unresolved V genes, and the rest has no known cause. The sample table contains 40,000 or so clones; only one count was recorded for roughly 93% of them. About 8.5% of the sample is in the top ten clones. This sample comprised CD8+ T cells from peripheral blood mononuclear cells, obtained in the third trimester of pregnancy. The source of these receptors is a female donor with multiple sclerosis, enrolled in a pregnancy study.

The chain uses TRBV10-1 and TRBJ2-6, with TRBD2 as a possible D gene (6 bases). Germline CDR1 WNHNN, CDR2 SYGVQD (reference sequence). Trimming took 6 bases from V and 0 from J, leaving 27 bases between them. This CDR3 has 21 amino acids. For the CDR3, the DNA is TGCGCCAGCAGCCAAACCGGGACTTCAAATTTCGAGCCCTCTGGGGCCAACGTCCTGACTTTC. It specifies CASSQTGTSNFEPSGANVLTF.

The rearrangement links TRBV5-6 to TRBJ1-6, with 7 bases that match TRBD1. J was trimmed by 13 bases and V by 3 bases; bases with no gene match: 13. CDR1 and CDR2 from the germline V gene are SGHDT and YYEEEE. The CDR3 spans 15 residues. The CDR3 sequence is CASSYGRGLGSPLHF. As DNA, the CDR3 is TGTGCCAGCAGCTACGGGAGGGGGCTTGGTAGTCCCCTCCACTTT.

The chain is built from TRBV6-1 and TRBJ1-1; the D gene is possibly TRBD1 (5 bases). This CDR3 is 14 amino acids long. Between the trimmed V and J ends, which lost 2 bases and 5 bases, there was a span of 12 bases. Germline CDR1 MNHNS, CDR2 SASEGT. CDR3 sequence: CASSEIVGATEAFF. CDR3 DNA: TGTGCCAGCAGTGAAATTGTAGGGGCGACTGAAGCTTTCTTT.

The chain employs TRBV15 and TRBJ2-5; D possibly corresponds to TRBD1 (5 bases). CDR1 LNHNV and CDR2 YYDKDF come from the germline V gene (reference sequence). CDR3 length equals 15 residues. Trimming cost V 0 bases and J 1 base, with 9 bases left between them. The CDR3 bases are TGTGCCACCAGCAGAGATATGGGGCTCCAAGAGACCCAGTACTTC. As protein: CATSRDMGLQETQYF.

The genes are TRBV5-1 and TRBJ2-7; D not resolved. Per the germline V gene, CDR1 is SGHRS and CDR2 is YFSETQ. The CDR3 runs to 13 residues. V lost 0 bases, J lost 5 bases, and 9 bases lay in between. The CDR3 region is CASSLAGFDEQYF. DNA for the CDR3: TGCGCCAGCAGCTTGGCCGGGTTCGACGAGCAGTACTTC. Full variable domain (remainder filled in from reference TRBV5-1 and TRBJ2-7): KAGVTQTPRYLIKTRGQQVTLSCSPISGHRSVSWYQQTPGQGLQFLFEYFSETQRNKGNFPGRFSGRQFSNSRSEMNVSTLELGDSALYLCASSLAGFDEQYFGPGTRLTVT.

V gene TRBV19 combines with J gene TRBJ2-7, with a weak D call TRBD2 (6 bases). Germline-derived CDR1 and CDR2 are LNHDA and SQIVND (reference sequence). With 3 bases removed from V and 1 base from J, the gap between germline ends came to 10 bases. This CDR3 contains 14 residues. The CDR3 nucleotides are TGTGCCAGTAGTATCGGAGCGGGTTCCTACGAGCAGTACTTC. It yields the protein CASSIGAGSYEQYF.

The rearrangement links TRBV5-8 to TRBJ2-1, with TRBD2 identical over 7 bases. The trim removed 6 bases at V and 10 bases at J, leaving 13 bases unmatched. The CDR3 runs to 14 residues. The germline CDR1 and CDR2 sequences are SGHTS and YDEGEE. The CDR3 is CASTKRDSQVEQFF. DNA of the CDR3: TGTGCCAGCACCAAGCGGGACTCCCAAGTCGAGCAGTTCTTC. The full variable domain, in which reference TRBV5-8 and TRBJ2-1 provide the parts outside the CDR3, is EAGVTQSPTHLIKTRGQQATLRCSPISGHTSVYWYQQALGLGLQFLLWYDEGEERNRGNFPPRFSGRQFPNYSSELNVNALELEDSALYLCASTKRDSQVEQFFGPGTRLTVL.

The chain employs TRBV4-1 and TRBJ2-1; D remains ambiguous. Germline V gives CDR1 MGHRA, CDR2 YSYEKL. CDR3 length equals 17 residues. Trimming stripped 1 base from V and 4 bases from J, with 17 bases between. This CDR3 is CASSQVLAYTLYNEQFF. Here the CDR3 DNA reads TGCGCCAGCAGCCAAGTACTTGCGTATACTCTTTACAATGAGCAGTTCTTC.

CDR3: CSVEDLRGGNTIYF. The CDR3, as DNA: TGCAGCGTTGAAGATCTCAGGGGAGGAAACACCATATATTTT. The chain links TRBV29-1 to TRBJ1-3; D possibly corresponds to TRBD1 (6 bases). The CDR3 runs 14 residues. Germline V gene lookup returns CDR1 SQVTM and CDR2 ANQGSEA. The V end was cut by 0 bases, the J end by 4 bases, with 10 bases between.

The chain has TRBV2 and TRBJ2-3, with D maybe TRBD2 (6 bases). Germline CDR1 is SNHLY and CDR2 is FYNNEI. V was clipped by 11 bases and J by 1 base, with 13 bases between them. The CDR3 length is 13 residues. CDR3 residues: CAGAGTGTDTQYF. CDR3 in DNA: TGTGCCGGGGCCGGGACTGGCACAGATACGCAGTATTTT.

This chain uses TRBV5-6 with TRBJ1-2, with 7 bases fitting TRBD1. V lost 5 bases to trimming and J lost 3 bases; unmatched junction nucleotides: 4. Germline V gene sequence: CDR1 SGHDT, CDR2 YYEEEE. The CDR3 is made up of 13 amino acids. The CDR3 reads CASSSDRDYGYTF. DNA for the CDR3: TGTGCCAGCAGTTCCGACAGGGACTATGGCTACACCTTC.

The gene calls are TRBV9 and TRBJ2-1; 9 nucleotides line up with TRBD2. The germline V gene encodes CDR1 SGDLS and CDR2 YYNGEE. This CDR3 has 17 amino acids. The V gene end was trimmed by 3 bases and the J gene end by 6 bases; junction bases not matched to a gene: 13. The CDR3 loop reads CASSDPRAGGKPNEQFF. The CDR3 bases are TGTGCCAGCAGCGACCCCCGCGCGGGGGGGAAACCCAATGAGCAGTTCTTC.

This chain uses TRBV11-2 with TRBJ2-5; 8 bases match TRBD1. V lost 1 base, J lost 7 bases, and 14 bases stayed unmatched. The CDR3 runs 17 residues. Germline V gene lookup returns CDR1 SGHAT and CDR2 FQNNGV. In DNA form, the CDR3 reads TGTGCCAGCAGCTTAGGGGCCGGGACAGGCCCCGGTGGGACCCAGTACTTC. It translates to CASSLGAGTGPGGTQYF.

The J gene is TRBJ1-1, the V gene TRBV11-2; no firm D call. The V gene lost 1 base and the J gene lost 3 bases, with 6 bases spanning the gap. The CDR3 spans 13 residues. CDR1 SGHAT and CDR2 FQNNGV come from the germline V gene. The DNA of the CDR3 is TGTGCCAGCAGCTTAGGTGGAGACACTGAAGCTTTCTTT. This sequence encodes CASSLGGDTEAFF. The full variable domain, rest sourced from reference TRBV11-2 and TRBJ1-1, is EAGVAQSPRYKIIEKRQSVAFWCNPISGHATLYWYQQILGQGPKLLIQFQNNGVVDDSQLPKDRFSAERLKGVDSTLKIQPAKLEDSAVYLCASSLGGDTEAFFGQGTRLTVV.

The J gene is TRBJ2-7, the V gene TRBV14; no clear D gene. Germline V gene sequence: CDR1 SGHDN, CDR2 FVKESK. Trimming cost V 0 bases and J 2 bases, with 5 bases left between them. CDR3 length equals 13 residues. CDR3 in amino acids: CASSQDIAYEQYF. The DNA for the CDR3 is TGTGCCAGCAGCCAAGACATTGCCTACGAGCAGTACTTC.

This chain joins TRBV5-1 and TRBJ2-7, with 12 bases lining up with TRBD2. CDR3 length: 15 amino acids. J was trimmed by 7 bases and V by 4 bases; bases with no gene match: 9. CDR1 is SGHRS and CDR2 is YFSETQ in the germline V gene. The CDR3 bases are TGCGCCAGCAGCCCGGCGGGGACTAGCGGGTGGGAGCAGTACTTC. It specifies CASSPAGTSGWEQYF.

This clone was seen once. The chain is built from TRBV6-5 and TRBJ1-1; 7 positions match TRBD1. The CDR3 length is 14 residues. Trimming removed 4 bases from V and 7 bases from J; junction bases left unmatched: 9. Germline assignment: CDR1 MNHEY and CDR2 SVGAGI. The CDR3 sequence: CASSSDRSRLEAFF. CDR3 bases: TGTGCCAGCAGTTCGGACAGGAGCCGCCTTGAAGCTTTCTTT.

The rearrangement uses TRBV6-5 and TRBJ1-2; D gene uncertain. There are 12 residues in the CDR3. Looked up from germline, CDR1 is MNHEY and CDR2 is SVGAGI. Between the trimmed V and J ends, which lost 7 bases and 8 bases, there was a span of 14 bases. DNA for the CDR3: TGTGCCAGCACCTCCGGGCGGGAGGGCTACACCTTC. Translated, it gives CASTSGREGYTF.

This chain connects TRBV4-1 to TRBJ2-1; 8 nucleotides line up with TRBD1. From germline, CDR1 is MGHRA and CDR2 YSYEKL. CDR3 length: 18 amino acids. The V gene end was trimmed by 0 bases and the J gene end by 0 bases; junction bases not matched to a gene: 7. The CDR3 region is CASSQETGATSSYNEQFF. CDR3 in DNA: TGCGCCAGCAGCCAAGAGACAGGGGCAACGAGCTCCTACAATGAGCAGTTCTTC.

V is TRBV27 and J is TRBJ1-5; no clear D. V was pared by 3 bases and J by 6 bases, with 9 bases between. Germline loops: CDR1 MNHEY, CDR2 SMNVEV (reference sequence). There are 13 residues in the CDR3. The DNA of the CDR3 is TGTGCCAGCAGTTTGGCCGGGTTTCAGCCCCAGCATTTT. Its protein product is CASSLAGFQPQHF.

The rearrangement joins TRBV7-8 to TRBJ2-3; possible D gene TRBD2, 6 bases. V gave up 3 bases and J gave up 5 bases, with 24 bases separating them. This CDR3 has 18 residues. Germline CDR1 and CDR2: SGHVS and FQNEAQ. For the CDR3, the DNA is TGTGCCAGCAGCTTTTTTGGGACTGAATTCAGGGTTGTAGATACGCAGTATTTT. It translates to CASSFFGTEFRVVDTQYF.

This chain links TRBV5-6 with TRBJ1-6; TRBD1 might be the D (5 bases). There are 16 residues in the CDR3. V lost 4 bases and J lost 7, with 18 bases in between. The germline V gene encodes CDR1 SGHDT and CDR2 YYEEEE. The CDR3 loop is CASSQAWGQGNSPLHF. The CDR3 DNA is TGTGCCAGCAGCCAAGCCTGGGGCCAGGGAAATTCACCCCTCCACTTT.

V usage is TRBV27 and J usage is TRBJ2-7, with TRBD1 identical over 9 bases. In germline, CDR1 is MNHEY, CDR2 SMNVEV (reference sequence). Trimming at V came to 4 bases and at J to 9 bases, leaving 10 bases not matched to a gene. This CDR3 is 14 amino acids long. Written as DNA, the CDR3 is TGTGCCAGCAGTTCCTCCGGGACAGGGTTTGGGCAGTACTTC. This encodes CASSSSGTGFGQYF.

This chain uses TRBV19 with TRBJ2-1; 11 nucleotides match TRBD2. The CDR3 runs 15 residues. Germline values: CDR1 LNHDA, CDR2 SQIVND (reference sequence). J gave up 5 bases and V 6 bases, and 6 bases lay outside the gene matches. Here the CDR3 DNA reads TGTGCCAGTAGGGAACTAGCGGGGGTGGACAATGAGCAGTTCTTC. This codes for CASRELAGVDNEQFF. The full variable domain, in which reference TRBV19 and TRBJ2-1 provide the parts outside the CDR3, is DGGITQSPKYLFRKEGQNVTLSCEQNLNHDAMYWYRQDPGQGLRLIYYSQIVNDFQKGDIAEGYSVSREKKESFPLTVTSAQKNPTAFYLCASRELAGVDNEQFFGPGTRLTVL.

The chain carries TRBV10-3 and TRBJ2-3; 9 nucleotides align to TRBD2. The V and J ends lost 0 bases and 2 bases, in that order; junction bases with no gene match: 15. The germline CDR1 and CDR2 sequences are ENHRY and SYGVKD. The CDR3 is 20 amino acids. The CDR3 DNA reads as TGTGCCATCAGTGAGTCGAATCAGCCCATCCTAGCGGGGCACACAGATACGCAGTATTTT. This encodes CAISESNQPILAGHTDTQYF.

Turning to this clone: The junction shows a germline mismatch at one end, possibly a read error. The chain couples TRBV9 to TRBJ1-2; D perhaps matches TRBD1 (5 bases). CDR1 is SGDLS, CDR2 YYNGEE, per germline. The CDR3 contains 9 residues. The CDR3 bases are TGTGCCAGCAGCGAGACAGACCTCTTC. Translating it yields CASSETDLF. Drawing the rest from reference TRBV9 and TRBJ1-2, the complete variable domain is DSGVTQTPKHLITATGQRVTLRCSPRSGDLSVYWYQQSLDQGLQFLIQYYNGEERAKGNILERFSAQQFPDLHSELNLSSLELGDSALYFCASSETDLFGSGTRLTVV.

The rearrangement joins TRBV7-9 to TRBJ1-1, with TRBD1 matching over 11 bases. This CDR3 comprises 15 residues. Germline V CDR1 and CDR2: SEHNR, FQNEAQ (reference sequence). Trimming cost V 5 bases and J 6 bases; bases outside gene matches: 8. CDR3 loop: CASSIGQGAPAEAFF. The CDR3 DNA sequence: TGTGCCAGCAGCATAGGACAGGGGGCGCCCGCTGAAGCTTTCTTT.

The V and J genes are TRBV13 and TRBJ2-5, with TRBD2 matching over 8 bases. V dropped 2 bases and J dropped 1; count of bases not matched to a gene: 6. The CDR3 loop spans 16 amino acids. Germline CDR1 and CDR2: PRHDT and FYEKMQ (reference sequence). The DNA for the CDR3 is TGTGCCAGCAGCTTACGGATAGCGGGGCTCCAAGAGACCCAGTACTTC. Encoded protein: CASSLRIAGLQETQYF.

CDR3 in DNA: TGTGCCAGCGGGGGGGGCGGGTTGGGAGATGAGCAGTTCTTC. It specifies CASGGGGLGDEQFF. This sequence joins TRBV9 and TRBJ2-1; D might be TRBD2 (7 bases). CDR3 size: 14 residues. With 7 bases removed from V and 8 bases from J, the gap between germline ends came to 19 bases. Germline lookup yields CDR1 SGDLS and CDR2 YYNGEE. The full variable domain, rest sourced from reference TRBV9 and TRBJ2-1, is DSGVTQTPKHLITATGQRVTLRCSPRSGDLSVYWYQQSLDQGLQFLIQYYNGEERAKGNILERFSAQQFPDLHSELNLSSLELGDSALYFCASGGGGLGDEQFFGPGTRLTVL.

The V and J genes are TRBV19 and TRBJ1-5; D is unclear. The V and J ends lost 3 bases and 0 bases respectively, with 6 bases between them. From germline, CDR1 is LNHDA and CDR2 SQIVND (reference sequence). The CDR3 has 14 residues. This CDR3 reads CASSISFSNQPQHF. The DNA of the CDR3 is TGTGCCAGTAGTATCTCCTTTAGCAATCAGCCCCAGCATTTT.

This clone was seen once. The chain recombines TRBV21-1 with TRBJ2-5; the table names TRBD2, a call not compared with the DNA. TRBV21-1 is termed a pseudogene. CDR3 length: 15 amino acids. The CDR3 protein is CASSKVAGVDETQYF. As DNA, the CDR3 is TGTGCCAGCAGCAAAGTGGCGGGAGTAGATGAGACCCAGTACTTC.

The chain is built from TRBV7-3 and TRBJ2-1; the D gene is possibly TRBD2 (6 bases). CDR1 is SGHTA, CDR2 FQGTGA, per germline. Trimming cost V 0 bases and J 6 bases, with 6 bases left between them. This CDR3 spans 13 amino acids. The CDR3 coding sequence is TGTGCCAGCAGCTTAACCGGGGGCAATGAGCAGTTCTTC. Translation: CASSLTGGNEQFF.